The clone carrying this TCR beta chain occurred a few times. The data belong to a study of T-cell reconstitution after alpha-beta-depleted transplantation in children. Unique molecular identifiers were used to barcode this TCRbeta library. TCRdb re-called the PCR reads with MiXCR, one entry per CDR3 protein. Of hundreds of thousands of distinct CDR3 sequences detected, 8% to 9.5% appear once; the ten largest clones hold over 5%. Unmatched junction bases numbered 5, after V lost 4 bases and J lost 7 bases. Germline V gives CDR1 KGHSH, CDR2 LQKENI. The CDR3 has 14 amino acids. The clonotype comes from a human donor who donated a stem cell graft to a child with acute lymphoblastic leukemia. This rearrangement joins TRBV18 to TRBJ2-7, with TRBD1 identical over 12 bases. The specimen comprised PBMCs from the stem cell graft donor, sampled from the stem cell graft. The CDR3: CASSRGQGAGEQYF. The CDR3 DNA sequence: TGTGCCAGCTCACGGGGACAGGGGGCCGGGGAGCAGTACTTC.